A selection of T cell receptor beta chains follows, all from one sample in a study of a mutant IDH1 vaccine in newly diagnosed glioma. No antigen has been assigned to these receptors. Repertoires were generated with immunoSEQ multiplex PCR, while TCRdb's copy carries only in-frame clones and drops some. The sample has around 70,000 clones, 84% seen once. Sequenced material: PBMCs, taken from a glioma patient whose treatment included an IDH1 peptide vaccine. Receptors originate from a man younger than 35 with glioma. Both conserved end residues are part of each CDR3. D genes are given only for firm matches. Rows give clone size only sometimes, using once, few, many, or a class for an expanded clone.

D gene: TRBD1; V gene: TRBV2; clone size: NA; J gene: TRBJ1-5; CDR3 DNA: TGTGCCAGCAGGGGACAGGGTTTTAGCAATCAGCCCCAGCATTTT; CDR3 protein: CASRGQGFSNQPQHF
D gene: TRBD2; V gene: TRBV30; clone size: NA; J gene: TRBJ2-7; CDR3 DNA: TGTGCCTGGAGTGGGGGGGGCTACGAGCAGTACTTC; CDR3 protein: CAWSGGGYEQYF
D gene: NA; V gene: TRBV6-1; clone size: many; J gene: TRBJ2-7; CDR3 DNA: TGTGCCAGCAGTCAGAGATACCCTCCCCACGAGCAGTACTTC; CDR3 protein: CASSQRYPPHEQYF
D gene: NA; V gene: TRBV4-1; clone size: NA; J gene: TRBJ1-1; CDR3 DNA: TGCGCCAGCAGCCAAGATCGAACCGGCCCGGAAGCTTTCTTT; CDR3 protein: CASSQDRTGPEAFF
D gene: TRBD2; V gene: TRBV7-3; clone size: few; J gene: TRBJ2-5; CDR3 DNA: TGTGCCAGCAGCCTGGGGGGGGGAAACCAAGAGACCCAGTACTTC; CDR3 protein: CASSLGGGNQETQYF
D gene: TRBD1; V gene: TRBV6-5; clone size: NA; J gene: TRBJ1-2; CDR3 DNA: TGTGCCAGCTCCCTCAGGGGGCGAAGCCCCTATGGCTACACCTTC; CDR3 protein: CASSLRGRSPYGYTF
D gene: NA; V gene: TRBV7-2; clone size: NA; J gene: TRBJ2-1; CDR3 DNA: TGTGCCAGCCGAGCGGGCGGGGGCCCTTACAATGAGCAGTTCTTC; CDR3 protein: CASRAGGGPYNEQFF
D gene: NA; V gene: TRBV6-1; clone size: NA; J gene: TRBJ2-2; CDR3 DNA: TGTGCCAGCAGTGGAATGGGGACCTTTTCCACCGGGGAGCTGTTTTTT; CDR3 protein: CASSGMGTFSTGELFF
D gene: NA; V gene: TRBV2; clone size: NA; J gene: TRBJ1-2; CDR3 DNA: TGTGCCAGCATGCCCAACTATGGCTACACCTTC; CDR3 protein: CASMPNYGYTF
D gene: NA; V gene: TRBV25-1; clone size: NA; J gene: TRBJ1-6; CDR3 DNA: TGTGCCAGCACCTTGTCTGGGGCGGGTTCACCCCTCCACTTT; CDR3 protein: CASTLSGAGSPLHF
D gene: NA; V gene: TRBV5-1; clone size: NA; J gene: TRBJ2-2; CDR3 DNA: TGCGCCAGCAGCTTGGGAGGGCCCGGGGAGCTGTTTTTT; CDR3 protein: CASSLGGPGELFF
D gene: NA; V gene: TRBV19; clone size: NA; J gene: TRBJ1-3; CDR3 DNA: TGTGCCAGTTCTGACCCTTTCGAGGGAAACACCATATATTTT; CDR3 protein: CASSDPFEGNTIYF
D gene: TRBD1; V gene: TRBV19; clone size: NA; J gene: TRBJ1-5; CDR3 DNA: TGTGCCAGTAGTCCGGACAGGGGTAGCAATCAGCCCCAGCATTTT; CDR3 protein: CASSPDRGSNQPQHF
D gene: NA; V gene: TRBV6-1; clone size: NA; J gene: TRBJ1-3; CDR3 DNA: TGTGCCAGCAGTGGTTATTCTGGAAACACCATATATTTT; CDR3 protein: CASSGYSGNTIYF
D gene: TRBD2; V gene: TRBV7-2; clone size: once; J gene: TRBJ2-7; CDR3 DNA: TGTGCCAGCAGGAGAATAGCGGGAGGGCCGGAGTACGAGCAGTACTTC; CDR3 protein: CASRRIAGGPEYEQYF
D gene: TRBD1; V gene: TRBV25-1; clone size: NA; J gene: TRBJ1-1; CDR3 DNA: TGTGCCAGCAGTGAATTCGAGGGACAGGGGAATACTGAAGCTTTCTTT; CDR3 protein: CASSEFEGQGNTEAFF
D gene: NA; V gene: TRBV5-1; clone size: NA; J gene: TRBJ1-2; CDR3 DNA: TGCGCCAGCAGCGCCGGGCACCTCTATGGCTACACCTTC; CDR3 protein: CASSAGHLYGYTF
D gene: TRBD1; V gene: TRBV4-3; clone size: NA; J gene: TRBJ2-5; CDR3 DNA: TGCGCCAGCAGCCAAGATCCAGGGGGCGAGGAGACCCAGTACTTC; CDR3 protein: CASSQDPGGEETQYF
D gene: NA; V gene: TRBV18; clone size: NA; J gene: TRBJ1-5; CDR3 DNA: TGTGCCAGCTCACTGACAGTCAGCAATCAGCCCCAGCATTTT; CDR3 protein: CASSLTVSNQPQHF
D gene: NA; V gene: TRBV19; clone size: NA; J gene: TRBJ2-1; CDR3 DNA: TGTGCCAGTAGTATAAGTGTGACGCAGTTCTTC; CDR3 protein: CASSISVTQFF
D gene: NA; V gene: TRBV28; clone size: NA; J gene: TRBJ1-1; CDR3 DNA: TGTGCCAGCACCTACGGACCCTTGAACACTGAAGCTTTCTTT; CDR3 protein: CASTYGPLNTEAFF
D gene: TRBD2; V gene: TRBV2; clone size: NA; J gene: TRBJ2-5; CDR3 DNA: TGTGCCAGCAGTGAATGGGCGGGAGGGCAAGAGACCCAGTACTTC; CDR3 protein: CASSEWAGGQETQYF
D gene: NA; V gene: TRBV2; clone size: NA; J gene: TRBJ1-2; CDR3 DNA: TGTGCCAGCAGGCAGTTTGGCTACACCTTC; CDR3 protein: CASRQFGYTF
D gene: NA; V gene: TRBV7-2; clone size: NA; J gene: TRBJ2-3; CDR3 DNA: TGTGCCAGCAGCCCTAGGGGGGTGACCCTCCGGGGAGATACGCAGTATTTT; CDR3 protein: CASSPRGVTLRGDTQYF
D gene: NA; V gene: TRBV27; clone size: NA; J gene: TRBJ2-7; CDR3 DNA: TGTGCCAGCAGTTTTAGTAAAGGTGCCTACGAGCAGTACTTC; CDR3 protein: CASSFSKGAYEQYF
D gene: NA; V gene: TRBV5-1; clone size: once; J gene: TRBJ2-2; CDR3 DNA: TGCGCCAGCAGCTTGGCCCTAACCGGGGAGCTGTTTTTT; CDR3 protein: CASSLALTGELFF
D gene: NA; V gene: TRBV5-1; clone size: NA; J gene: TRBJ2-2; CDR3 DNA: TGCGCCAGCAGCGTCAGGGATGGCGGGGAGCTGTTTTTT; CDR3 protein: CASSVRDGGELFF
D gene: NA; V gene: TRBV15; clone size: NA; J gene: TRBJ2-4; CDR3 DNA: TGTGCCACCAGCAGCAGGGGCAAAAACATTCAGTACTTC; CDR3 protein: CATSSRGKNIQYF
D gene: NA; V gene: TRBV7-9; clone size: few; J gene: TRBJ1-1; CDR3 DNA: TGTGCCAGCAGCTTGGGCGTCTACACTGAAGCTTTCTTT; CDR3 protein: CASSLGVYTEAFF
D gene: NA; V gene: TRBV18; clone size: NA; J gene: TRBJ1-5; CDR3 DNA: TGTGCCAGCTCACCTACGGGAGAAGCCCAGCATTTT; CDR3 protein: CASSPTGEAQHF
D gene: NA; V gene: TRBV9; clone size: NA; J gene: TRBJ1-3; CDR3 DNA: TGTGCCAGCAGCGTAGATCGGCCCGGACCTGGAAACACCATATATTTT; CDR3 protein: CASSVDRPGPGNTIYF
D gene: TRBD1; V gene: TRBV6-5; clone size: NA; J gene: TRBJ2-5; CDR3 DNA: TGTGCCAGCAGTTACGACTTCAGGGGGTCGTGGGAGACCCAGTACTTC; CDR3 protein: CASSYDFRGSWETQYF
D gene: NA; V gene: TRBV19; clone size: few; J gene: TRBJ1-1; CDR3 DNA: TGTGCCAGTAGTCCCGAGGGGGTCCCTGAAGCTTTCTTT; CDR3 protein: CASSPEGVPEAFF
D gene: TRBD1; V gene: TRBV5-6; clone size: NA; J gene: TRBJ1-4; CDR3 DNA: TGTGCCAGCAGCTTGTTGGGACAGGGTAATGAAAAACTGTTTTTT; CDR3 protein: CASSLLGQGNEKLFF
D gene: NA; V gene: TRBV6-1; clone size: few; J gene: TRBJ1-1; CDR3 DNA: TGTGCCAGCAGTGGCAGCGGAGTGGGGCATACTGAAGCTTTCTTT; CDR3 protein: CASSGSGVGHTEAFF
D gene: TRBD1; V gene: TRBV5-6; clone size: NA; J gene: TRBJ1-4; CDR3 DNA: TGTGCCAGCAGCTTGTGGACAGGGGGCTTCGGAAAACTGTTTTTT; CDR3 protein: CASSLWTGGFGKLFF
D gene: NA; V gene: TRBV28; clone size: NA; J gene: TRBJ1-1; CDR3 DNA: TGTGCCAGCAGTTTAGCCCAGGGGAACACTGAAGCTTTCTTT; CDR3 protein: CASSLAQGNTEAFF